This T cell receptor (beta chain) was identified during a study of shared T cell receptors in the human thymus. TCRdb's copy holds only in-frame clones and misses some; the assay was immunoSEQ multiplex PCR. The data contain about 610,000 clones, roughly 90% of them singletons. Germline CDR1 SGHDT, CDR2 YYEEEE. The V gene end was trimmed by 4 bases and the J gene end by 5 bases; junction bases not matched to a gene: 6. CDR3 size: 14 residues. These data were also filed under a second study, of human thymus T cells. That paper adds: Donation was from healthy Finnish infants who were having corrective surgery that addressed congenital heart defects. Resections that were taken during corrective heart surgery supplied the thymus tissue. Usage of V and J genes appeared biased in thymic and blood repertoires.

Sequenced input: thymocytes. This TCR was recovered from a boy in the first two years of life with a congenital heart defect. The V call is TRBV5-6, the J call TRBJ2-7; 10 positions agree with TRBD1. This chain's CDR3 is CASSQGQGDHEQYF. In nucleotides, the CDR3 is TGTGCCAGCAGCCAAGGACAGGGGGACCACGAGCAGTACTTC.